Presented here are 3 T cell receptor beta chains from one specimen sequenced in a study of Graves' ophthalmopathy and Graves' hyperthyroidism. From RNA, the CDR3 regions of TCR beta chains were amplified and sequenced. HTBI-primed RT-PCR formed the first round, and a multiplex PCR formed the second. TCRdb redid the calling of the multiplex PCR reads with MiXCR, one entry per CDR3 protein. The sample shows 150,000 to 200,000 distinct CDR3 sequences, 35% to 45% of them seen only once. The source material was peripheral blood. These receptors were taken from a man aged 25 to 45 with Graves' ophthalmopathy.

The chain has TRBV28 and TRBJ2-7; 8 bases line up with TRBD1. This CDR3 comprises 16 residues. CDR1 and CDR2 from the germline V gene are MDHEN and SYDVKM. J gave up 4 bases and V 3 bases, and 11 bases lay outside the gene matches. The CDR3 DNA reads TGTGCCAGCAGTTTGCTTGAGGACAGGGCACAGTACGAGCAGTACTTC. Its translation: CASSLLEDRAQYEQYF.

CDR3 DNA: TGTGCCAGCAGTTTACGCCGGGGACCCAGGAACACTGAAGCTTTCTTT. As protein: CASSLRRGPRNTEAFF. V and J are TRBV28 and TRBJ1-1; perhaps TRBD1 as D (5 bases). This CDR3 spans 16 amino acids. Germline CDR1 and CDR2: MDHEN and SYDVKM. Trimming pared 2 bases from V and 1 base from J, leaving 14 bases between.

This clonotype was recorded at least ten times. V and J are TRBV10-3 and TRBJ2-7; the match to TRBD2 covers 7 bases. CDR1 is ENHRY and CDR2 is SYGVKD in the germline V gene. Germline trimming cut 0 bases from V and 4 bases from J; bases unmatched to any gene: 9. This CDR3 has 16 amino acids. This CDR3 is CAISESGIAGRYEQYF. The CDR3 nucleotides read TGTGCCATCAGTGAGTCGGGAATAGCGGGTCGATACGAGCAGTACTTC.